This TCR beta chain was found in a study of cytomegalovirus exposure and HLA in healthy donors. With regard to this clone: Its antigen is undetermined.

The PCR made use of 60 Vbeta and 13 Jbeta primers. In the authors' workflow: A follow-up analysis tallied tens of millions of unique TCR beta chains, roughly 11 million shared. Profiled with immunoSEQ multiplex PCR; TCRdb holds only in-frame clones, not every one. V, J and clone size reflect that table, while D and trimming were determined from the DNA. The table has roughly 200,000 clones, about 9.4% seen once. Per the germline V gene, CDR1 is MNHEY and CDR2 is SVGAGI. This CDR3 region has 15 residues. The V segment lost 6 bases and the J segment 0 bases; nucleotides outside the gene matches: 5. The study's findings and limits: Researchers catalogued roughly 150 TCR beta chains as cytomegalovirus-associated.

This TCR was sampled from a woman aged 30 to 39 in good health and CMV-seropositive. The sequenced sample consisted of PBMCs. This rearrangement joins TRBV6-5 to TRBJ2-7, with TRBD2 matching over 10 bases. DNA of the CDR3: TGTGCCAGCAGATTCCTAGCGGGGGCCTCCTACGAGCAGTACTTC. Translated, it gives CASRFLAGASYEQYF.